This is a list of T cell receptor beta chains from one sample in a study of blood T cells in healthy people across ages. TCRdb reanalysed the 5' RACE reads using MiXCR and keeps one entry per CDR3 protein. The repertoire holds 1,800,000 or so distinct CDR3 sequences, with 35% to 50% as singletons. Sequenced input: blood. The source of these receptors is a human donor in good health. CDR3s include the opening cysteine and the closing phenylalanine or tryptophan. The D gene is left open where the match is weak. A clone size is listed for some rows: how often the clone was seen (once, few, many), or a class if it is expanded.

j_call	d_call	clone_size	v_call	cdr3_aa	cdr3_nt
TRBJ2-1	TRBD2	many	TRBV6-2/TRBV6-3	CASSYGGLANEQFF	TGTGCCAGCAGTTACGGGGGACTAGCCAATGAGCAGTTCTTC
TRBJ1-2	NA	few	TRBV2	CASSDREGGGYTF	TGTGCCAGCAGTGACAGGGAAGGGGGTGGCTACACCTTC
TRBJ1-2	TRBD1	few	TRBV12-3/TRBV12-4	CASSGHLKQGVGGYTF	TGTGCCAGCAGTGGACATTTGAAACAGGGGGTTGGTGGCTACACCTTC
TRBJ2-7	NA	NA	TRBV4-1	CAISPRAGRTKFYEQYF	TGCGCCATCAGCCCCCGCGCCGGACGGACGAAGTTCTACGAGCAGTACTTC
TRBJ2-1	TRBD2	NA	TRBV20-1	CSAPGLAGSYNEQFF	TGCAGTGCCCCCGGACTAGCGGGTTCCTACAATGAGCAGTTCTTC
TRBJ2-7	TRBD2	NA	TRBV27	CASSVSGGPTYEQYF	TGTGCCAGCAGCGTTAGCGGGGGGCCTACCTACGAGCAGTACTTC
TRBJ1-5	NA	NA	TRBV20-1	CSARSSGYSNQPQHF	TGCAGTGCTAGGTCGTCAGGCTATAGCAATCAGCCCCAGCATTTT
TRBJ2-7	NA	few	TRBV4-3	CASSPQPGDHHEQYF	TGCGCCAGCAGCCCCCAACCTGGGGATCACCACGAGCAGTACTTC
TRBJ1-2	NA	few	TRBV29-1	CGGGENNYGYTF	TGCGGTGGGGGGGAAAATAACTATGGCTACACCTTC
TRBJ1-2	TRBD1	few	TRBV10-3	CATRTGTDNGYTF	TGTGCCACCAGAACCGGGACAGATAATGGCTACACCTTC